This T cell receptor beta chain was sequenced during a study of T-cell reconstitution after alpha-beta-depleted transplantation in children. As it was prepared, the TCRbeta library received unique molecular identifiers. MiXCR, applied by TCRdb to the PCR reads, yields one record per CDR3 protein. Here the sample spans 200,000 to 250,000 distinct CDR3 sequences, about 24% being singletons. Germline V lookup: CDR1 DFQATT, CDR2 SNEGSKA (reference sequence). V was pared by 7 bases and J by 7 bases, with 10 bases of the junction left unmatched. This CDR3 region has 13 residues. The sample was PBMCs, mostly from graft donor cells, taken 360 days after TCRalphabeta/CD19-depleted stem cell transplant. The TCR was taken from a female patient aged 2 to 10 who had a stem cell transplant for congenital amegakaryocytic thrombocytopenia, so the T cells may come from the graft donor. The chain joins TRBV20-1 to TRBJ1-1, with TRBD1 matching 9 bases. The CDR3 region has the DNA TGCAGTGTTTCTCCGGGACAGGGACTTGAAGCTTTCTTT. This gives the protein CSVSPGQGLEAFF.